The 20 T cell receptor beta chains below all came from one sample that was sequenced in a study of blood T cell repertoires in COVID-19. The assay was immunoSEQ multiplex PCR, and TCRdb's table has in-frame clones only and misses some. The sample lists a few hundred thousand clones, about 85% seen once, with 3.5% to 4% in the top ten. Sequencing was carried out using peripheral blood. Every receptor here comes from a woman between 18 and 30 years old with acute or convalescent COVID-19.

The chain has TRBV6-5 and TRBJ2-5, with D perhaps matching TRBD2 (5 bases). The CDR3 extends over 13 amino acids. Germline CDR1 reads MNHEY; CDR2 reads SVGAGI. V lost 5 bases, J lost 5 bases, and 12 bases lay in between. Here the CDR3 reads CASSRGYYETQYF. The CDR3 nucleotides read TGTGCCAGCAGTCGAGGGTATTATGAGACCCAGTACTTC.

This chain links TRBV6-5 with TRBJ1-1; D is undetermined. Germline V gene lookup returns CDR1 MNHEY and CDR2 SVGAGI. This CDR3 comprises 11 residues. V was clipped by 5 bases and J by 8 bases, with 9 bases between them. The chain's CDR3 is CASSPRWEAFF. CDR3 coding DNA: TGTGCCAGCAGTCCCCGGTGGGAAGCTTTCTTT.

There are a few counts of this clone. The V and J genes are TRBV19 and TRBJ1-5, with 8 positions matching TRBD1. V gave up 10 bases and J gave up 2 bases; unmatched junction bases: 4. The CDR3 loop spans 13 amino acids. Germline V gene sequence: CDR1 LNHDA, CDR2 SQIVND (reference sequence). In DNA form, the CDR3 reads TGTGCCACGAAGGACAGGGGCAATCAGCCCCAGCATTTT. Its translation is CATKDRGNQPQHF.

The J gene is TRBJ1-2, the V gene TRBV2, with D perhaps TRBD1 (5 bases). Germline CDR1 reads SNHLY; CDR2 reads FYNNEI. CDR3 length: 15 residues. The V gene lost 0 bases and the J gene lost 4 bases, with 12 bases spanning the gap. CDR3 DNA: TGTGCCAGCAGTGAAGCGCGCGGGAGGGGCTATGGCTACACCTTC. It specifies CASSEARGRGYGYTF.

This chain links TRBV6-5 with TRBJ2-1; 8 bases agree with TRBD1. CDR1 is MNHEY, CDR2 SVGAGI, per germline. The CDR3 sequence is 14 residues long. V was clipped by 6 bases and J by 6 bases; unmatched bases: 7. CDR3 DNA: TGTGCCAGCAGACAGGGGGGTTTAGGCAATGAGCAGTTCTTC. Translated, it gives CASRQGGLGNEQFF.

This clone was recorded many times. V usage is TRBV2 and J usage is TRBJ1-5; no clear D. Germline values: CDR1 SNHLY, CDR2 FYNNEI. Trimming shortened V by 5 bases and J by 7 bases, and 9 bases separated the two germline ends. This CDR3 spans 12 amino acids. CDR3: CASSSDLQPQHF. In DNA, the CDR3 is TGTGCCAGCAGTTCGGACTTACAGCCCCAGCATTTT. Full variable domain (missing parts from reference TRBV2 and TRBJ1-5): EPEVTQTPSHQVTQMGQEVILRCVPISNHLYFYWYRQILGQKVEFLVSFYNNEISEKSEIFDDQFSVERPDGSNFTLKIRSTKLEDSAMYFCASSSDLQPQHFGDGTRLSIL.

The chain joins TRBV5-5 to TRBJ2-3; 8 nucleotides match TRBD2. CDR3 size: 18 residues. The trim removed 3 bases at V and 2 bases at J, leaving 14 bases unmatched. Germline-derived CDR1 and CDR2 are SGHKS and YYEKEE (reference sequence). The CDR3 DNA is TGTGCCAGCAGCTCAACCCACTTGGAGCGGGGGTCCACAGATACGCAGTATTTT. Translated, it gives CASSSTHLERGSTDTQYF.

The chain links TRBV28 to TRBJ2-2, with no clear D. Per germline, CDR1 MDHEN and CDR2 SYDVKM. There are 15 residues in the CDR3. Trimming shortened V by 3 bases and J by 1 base, and 9 bases separated the two germline ends. The CDR3 bases are TGTGCCAGCAGTTTGTTCCCCGGGAACACCGGGGAGCTGTTTTTT. Encoded protein: CASSLFPGNTGELFF.

The CDR3 region has the DNA TGTGCCAGCAGCGTAGTAGCGGGGAGCTCCTACGAGCAGTACTTC. Residues: CASSVVAGSSYEQYF. This chain connects TRBV9 to TRBJ2-7; 8 positions match TRBD2. V lost 0 bases to trimming and J lost 0 bases; unmatched junction nucleotides: 2. The V gene's germline CDR1 is SGDLS and CDR2 YYNGEE. This CDR3 comprises 15 residues. Combining the CDR3 with reference TRBV9 and TRBJ2-7 gives the whole variable domain DSGVTQTPKHLITATGQRVTLRCSPRSGDLSVYWYQQSLDQGLQFLIQYYNGEERAKGNILERFSAQQFPDLHSELNLSSLELGDSALYFCASSVVAGSSYEQYFGPGTRLTVT.

CDR3 protein: CASSPQQGGTEAFF. The CDR3 nucleotides read TGTGCCAGCAGCCCCCAGCAGGGAGGAACTGAAGCTTTCTTT. The chain is built from TRBV9 and TRBJ1-1, with D maybe TRBD1 (5 bases). There are 14 residues in the CDR3. CDR1 is SGDLS and CDR2 is YYNGEE in the germline V gene. The V end lost 4 bases, the J end lost 5 bases, and 15 bases lay between the germline ends.

The chain carries TRBV13 and TRBJ2-3; 7 bases agree with TRBD2. CDR3 length: 18 residues. Germline CDR1 and CDR2: PRHDT and FYEKMQ (reference sequence). V trimming: 5 bases; J trimming: 5 bases; junction bases outside the gene matches: 19. CDR3 sequence: CASSRPPGSGGRRDTQYF. The CDR3 DNA sequence: TGTGCCAGCAGCCGACCCCCTGGTTCGGGGGGAAGGAGAGATACGCAGTATTTT.

V gene TRBV9 combines with J gene TRBJ1-1; D unresolved. Deletions cut 0 bases from V and 0 bases from J, with 12 bases between. CDR3 length: 16 amino acids. CDR1 and CDR2 from the germline V gene are SGDLS and YYNGEE. CDR3 protein: CASSVDGKRLNTEAFF. The CDR3 region has the DNA TGTGCCAGCAGCGTAGATGGGAAGCGGTTGAACACTGAAGCTTTCTTT.

The sample holds one count of this clone. The CDR3 sequence: CASSLASYGYTF. The CDR3 nucleotides read TGTGCCAGCAGTTTAGCCAGCTATGGCTACACCTTC. The chain joins TRBV28 to TRBJ1-2; D is ambiguous. CDR1 and CDR2 (germline): MDHEN, SYDVKM. There are 12 residues in the CDR3. Trimming stripped 2 bases from V and 4 bases from J, with 5 bases between.

This sequence joins TRBV21-1 and TRBJ2-3; the tabulated D call, TRBD2, remains unverified against the DNA. TRBV21-1 is reported as a pseudogene. This CDR3 is 17 amino acids long. Here the CDR3 DNA reads TGTGCCAGCAGCAAAGCGCCTCAGGACTCAAACACAGATACGCAGTATTTT. It translates to CASSKAPQDSNTDTQYF.

The V and J genes are TRBV12-3 or TRBV12-4 and TRBJ2-1; D remains unclear. The CDR3 sequence is 11 residues long. Trimming removed 7 bases from V and 6 bases from J, with 7 bases in between. The CDR3 DNA follows: TGTGCCAGCAAGAGTGGCAATGAGCAGTTCTTC. Its translation: CASKSGNEQFF.

The chain has TRBV28 and TRBJ1-2; D unclear. This CDR3 spans 12 amino acids. V gave up 2 bases and J gave up 4 bases, with 5 bases separating them. The germline CDR1 and CDR2 sequences are MDHEN and SYDVKM. The CDR3 loop reads CASSLEVYGYTF. CDR3 nucleotides: TGTGCCAGCAGTTTAGAGGTCTATGGCTACACCTTC.

The chain links TRBV6-5 to TRBJ2-7, with D tentatively TRBD1 (5 bases). This CDR3 has 13 residues. V was pared by 10 bases and J by 0 bases, with 13 bases between. The germline V gene encodes CDR1 MNHEY and CDR2 SVGAGI. The chain's CDR3 is CANQPDTSYEQYF. The CDR3 DNA sequence: TGTGCCAACCAGCCGGACACCTCCTACGAGCAGTACTTC.

The CDR3 DNA follows: TGTGCCAGCAGCCCCGGGGGGGATGAAGCTTTCTTT. Protein product: CASSPGGDEAFF. V gene TRBV6-6 combines with J gene TRBJ1-1, with D tentatively TRBD1 (5 bases). The V and J ends lost 6 bases and 7 bases respectively, with 12 bases between them. Germline CDR1 MNHNY, CDR2 SVGAGI (reference sequence). This CDR3 is 12 amino acids long.

The rearrangement uses TRBV3-1 (or the pseudogene TRBV3-2) and TRBJ2-5; 7 bases are shared with TRBD1. Germline assignment: CDR1 LGHDT and CDR2 YNNKEL (reference sequence). Trimming took 0 bases from V and 2 from J; bases not matched to a gene: 6. The CDR3 runs 16 residues. The DNA for the CDR3 is TGTGCCAGCAGCCAAGATAGGGACAGTTATCAAGAGACCCAGTACTTC. Its protein product is CASSQDRDSYQETQYF.

The rearrangement links TRBV25-1 to TRBJ2-1; weak D call: TRBD1 (5 bases). The CDR3 covers 14 residues. V shed 5 bases and J shed 5 bases, with 13 bases lying between them. Germline V gene lookup returns CDR1 MGHDK and CDR2 SYGVNS. CDR3 loop: CASSSAKGNNEQFF. The CDR3 DNA sequence: TGTGCCAGCAGTTCGGCGAAGGGGAACAATGAGCAGTTCTTC.